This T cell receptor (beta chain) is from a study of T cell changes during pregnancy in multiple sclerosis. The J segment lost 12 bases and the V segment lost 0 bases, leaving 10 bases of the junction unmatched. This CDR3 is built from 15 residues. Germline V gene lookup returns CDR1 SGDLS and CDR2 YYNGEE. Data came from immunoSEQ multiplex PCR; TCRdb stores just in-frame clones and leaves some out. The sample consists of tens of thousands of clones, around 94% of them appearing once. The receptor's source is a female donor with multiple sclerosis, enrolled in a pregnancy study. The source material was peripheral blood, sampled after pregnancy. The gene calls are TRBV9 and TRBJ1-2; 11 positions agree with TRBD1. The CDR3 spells CASSVGGQGGMADTF. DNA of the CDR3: TGTGCCAGCAGCGTAGGGGGACAGGGGGGTATGGCGGACACCTTC.